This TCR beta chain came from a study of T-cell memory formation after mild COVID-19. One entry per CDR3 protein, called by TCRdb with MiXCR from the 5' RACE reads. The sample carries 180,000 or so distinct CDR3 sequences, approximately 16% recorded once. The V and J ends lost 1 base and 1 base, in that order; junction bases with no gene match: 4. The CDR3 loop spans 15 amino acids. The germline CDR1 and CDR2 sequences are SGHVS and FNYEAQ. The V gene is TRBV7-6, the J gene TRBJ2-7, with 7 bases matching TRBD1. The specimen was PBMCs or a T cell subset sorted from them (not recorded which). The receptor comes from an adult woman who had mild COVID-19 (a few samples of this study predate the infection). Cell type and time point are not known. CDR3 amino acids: CASSLEDRTSYEQYF. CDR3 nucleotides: TGTGCCAGCAGCTTAGAGGACAGGACTTCCTACGAGCAGTACTTC.